The entry that follows covers one TCR beta chain sequence. The antigen is undetermined. This entry is derived from a study of T cells in localized non-small cell lung cancer. Notes on the study in general: Adjacent lung was found to contain a median around 58 of the top 100 tumor clones.

Looked up from germline, CDR1 is MNHEY and CDR2 is SVGAGI. This CDR3 is 13 amino acids long. V was clipped by 6 bases and J by 0 bases, with 8 bases between them. Clones were sequenced by immunoSEQ multiplex PCR, and TCRdb holds only the in-frame ones, with some missing. The sample contains some 16,000 clones, about 89% of which appear only once. Sample: peripheral blood, taken before any cancer treatment. This receptor was taken from a male donor at least 60 years old with stage II squamous cell lung carcinoma. The rearrangement uses TRBV6-5 and TRBJ1-1; weak D call: TRBD1 (6 bases). The CDR3 sequence is CASRGTMNTEAFF. Here the CDR3 DNA reads TGTGCCAGCAGGGGGACAATGAACACTGAAGCTTTCTTT.